This passage covers 26 T cell receptor beta chains from one sample sequenced in a study of blood T cell repertoires in COVID-19. Sequencing was performed with immunoSEQ multiplex PCR; in TCRdb, only in-frame clones are kept and a portion is missing. Altogether nearly 80,000 clones are present, around 85% being singletons, with the ten largest covering nearly 5%. Sequencing was performed on peripheral blood. The receptors were gathered from a woman over 75 with active or convalescent COVID-19.

The chain joins TRBV28 to TRBJ1-2; D not certain. Germline lookup yields CDR1 MDHEN and CDR2 SYDVKM. The CDR3 covers 13 residues. The V end was cut by 6 bases, the J end by 4 bases, with 12 bases between. Here the CDR3 reads CASRPGGLYGYTF. The CDR3 DNA is TGTGCCAGCAGACCCGGAGGGCTCTATGGCTACACCTTC.

The chain is built from TRBV2 and TRBJ2-5; no definite D call. The CDR3 length is 13 residues. V lost 4 bases and J 5 bases, leaving 11 bases between the germline ends. Germline V gene sequence: CDR1 SNHLY, CDR2 FYNNEI. The CDR3 DNA reads as TGTGCCAGCAGTGGTTCGGGTGGCGAGACCCAGTACTTC. Encoded protein: CASSGSGGETQYF.

The chain recombines TRBV4-3 with TRBJ2-3, with 12 bases lining up with TRBD1. J gave up 5 bases and V 0 bases, and 6 bases lay outside the gene matches. This CDR3 is 17 amino acids long. Per germline, CDR1 LGHNA and CDR2 YSLEER. For the CDR3, the DNA is TGCGCCAGCAGCCAAGAGCCGGGACAGGGGGCGCGAGATACGCAGTATTTT. Its protein product is CASSQEPGQGARDTQYF.

This chain uses TRBV7-3 with TRBJ2-1, with 10 bases lining up with TRBD1. Losses at the gene ends were 5 bases for V and 6 bases for J; bases not matched to a gene: 7. Germline CDR1 reads SGHTA; CDR2 reads FQGTGA. The CDR3 is 15 residues long. The DNA for the CDR3 is TGTGCCAGCAGCCTCGGACAGGGGGGGCCCAATGAGCAGTTCTTC. It codes for CASSLGQGGPNEQFF. Full variable domain (outside the CDR3, taken from reference TRBV7-3 and TRBJ2-1): GAGVSQTPSNKVTEKGKYVELRCDPISGHTALYWYRQSLGQGPEFLIYFQGTGAADDSGLPNDRFFAVRPEGSVSTLKIQRTERGDSAVYLCASSLGQGGPNEQFFGPGTRLTVL.

In nucleotides, the CDR3 is TGTGCCAGCAGCTTGGTCCAGGGGGCTTCACCCCTCCACTTT. This encodes CASSLVQGASPLHF. The rearrangement joins TRBV7-2 to TRBJ1-6, with TRBD1 matching over 8 bases. The V gene's germline CDR1 is SGHTA and CDR2 FQGNSA. The junction had 4 bases not matched to a gene; V was cut back by 3 bases and J by 9 bases. The CDR3 sequence is 14 residues long.

V usage is TRBV5-1 and J usage is TRBJ1-2; the D gene is possibly TRBD1 (6 bases). The CDR3 length is 16 residues. V was pared by 4 bases and J by 8 bases, with 24 bases between. Germline CDR1 SGHRS, CDR2 YFSETQ. The CDR3 DNA reads as TGCGCCAGCAGCCGTATGGCAGGGGTTTCCCTGGAGGGCTACACCTTC. Residues: CASSRMAGVSLEGYTF.

CDR3 sequence reads: CAGDRANTEAFF. In DNA, the CDR3 is TGTGCCGGGGACAGGGCGAACACTGAAGCTTTCTTT. The chain carries TRBV30 and TRBJ1-1; 9 bases are shared with TRBD1. The V and J ends lost 8 bases and 1 base, in that order; junction bases with no gene match: 2. The CDR3 runs to 12 residues. Germline V gene lookup returns CDR1 GTSNPN and CDR2 SVGIG (reference sequence).

This chain's CDR3 is CASSAGQGLNQPQHF. CDR3 nucleotide sequence: TGCGCCAGCAGCGCCGGACAGGGCCTCAATCAGCCCCAGCATTTT. The gene calls are TRBV5-1 and TRBJ1-5; 8 bases are shared with TRBD1. The V gene end was trimmed by 4 bases and the J gene end by 3 bases; junction bases not matched to a gene: 6. CDR1 is SGHRS, CDR2 YFSETQ, per germline. The CDR3 loop spans 15 amino acids.

This chain links TRBV5-6 with TRBJ1-4; 8 positions match TRBD1. V dropped 3 bases and J dropped 1; count of bases not matched to a gene: 8. CDR3 length equals 17 residues. From germline, CDR1 is SGHDT and CDR2 YYEEEE. The CDR3 bases are TGTGCCAGCAGCTCGCTACAGGGGGAAGTAACTAATGAAAAACTGTTTTTT. The encoded protein is CASSSLQGEVTNEKLFF.

CDR3 DNA: TGTGCCAGCAGCTTGCGAATGGGGACATCCTCCTACAATGAGCAGTTCTTC. It yields the protein CASSLRMGTSSYNEQFF. This sequence joins TRBV5-8 and TRBJ2-1; perhaps TRBD1 as D (6 bases). Germline V lookup: CDR1 SGHTS, CDR2 YDEGEE. Deletions cut 1 base from V and 0 bases from J, with 14 bases between. CDR3 length: 17 amino acids.

This chain uses TRBV18 with TRBJ1-3; tentatively, D is TRBD1 (5 bases). From germline, CDR1 is KGHSH and CDR2 LQKENI. The CDR3 consists of 17 residues. V lost 0 bases and J 3 bases, leaving 15 bases between the germline ends. The CDR3 loop is CASSPPGQPKGGNTIYF. For the CDR3, the DNA is TGTGCCAGCTCACCACCGGGGCAGCCAAAGGGTGGAAACACCATATATTTT.

The chain combines TRBV4-2 with TRBJ2-1; 7 nucleotides line up with TRBD1. V lost 1 base, J lost 8 bases, and 8 bases stayed unmatched. The CDR3 sequence is 15 residues long. The germline CDR1 and CDR2 sequences are LGHNA and YNFKEQ. The CDR3 loop is CASSQGTGFGDEQFF. CDR3 in DNA: TGTGCCAGCAGCCAAGGGACAGGTTTTGGCGATGAGCAGTTCTTC.

The chain joins TRBV5-4 to TRBJ1-2; 7 bases agree with TRBD1. V shed 2 bases and J 5 bases; nucleotides not matched to a gene: 9. CDR1 and CDR2 (germline): SGHNT, YYREEE (reference sequence). This CDR3 contains 15 residues. For the CDR3, the DNA is TGTGCCAGCAGCTTAATCGGCAGGGGGTATTATGGCTACACCTTC. Translation gives CASSLIGRGYYGYTF.

The chain joins TRBV7-7 to TRBJ2-7, with TRBD2 matching over 7 bases. The J segment lost 2 bases and the V segment lost 5 bases, leaving 9 bases of the junction unmatched. CDR3 size: 15 residues. CDR1 and CDR2 from the germline V gene are SSHAT and FNYEAQ (reference sequence). The CDR3 DNA sequence: TGTGCCAGCAGCCGGGACCTCGGGACTACCTACGAGCAGTACTTC. Residues: CASSRDLGTTYEQYF. Together with reference TRBV7-7 and TRBJ2-7, the CDR3 gives the full variable domain: GAGVSQSPRYKVTKRGQDVTLRCDPISSHATLYWYQQALGQGPEFLTYFNYEAQPDKSGLPSDRFSAERPEGSISTLTIQRTEQRDSAMYRCASSRDLGTTYEQYFGPGTRLTVT.

The chain joins TRBV7-2 to TRBJ1-6; the match to TRBD1 covers 11 bases. The CDR3 length is 17 residues. The germline CDR1 and CDR2 sequences are SGHTA and FQGNSA. The V and J ends lost 1 base and 3 bases, in that order; junction bases with no gene match: 2. The DNA of the CDR3 is TGTGCCAGCAGCTTAGGGACAGGGGGCATCTATAATTCACCCCTCCACTTT. This gives the protein CASSLGTGGIYNSPLHF.

This rearrangement joins TRBV5-4 to TRBJ1-4; 7 bases line up with TRBD1. This CDR3 has 15 amino acids. Germline CDR1 is SGHNT and CDR2 is YYREEE (reference sequence). V lost 2 bases, J lost 4 bases, and 5 bases stayed unmatched. The CDR3 DNA is TGTGCCAGCAGCTTTGGGCAGGGGGTTAATGAAAAACTGTTTTTT. Protein product: CASSFGQGVNEKLFF.

The chain has TRBV9 and TRBJ2-2; no definite D call. This CDR3 has 16 residues. The V and J ends lost 4 bases and 4 bases respectively, with 17 bases between them. Germline loops: CDR1 SGDLS, CDR2 YYNGEE. The CDR3 sequence is CASSTQITRLTGELFF. The CDR3 DNA reads as TGTGCCAGCAGCACTCAGATCACAAGACTCACCGGGGAGCTGTTTTTT.

The chain joins TRBV2 to TRBJ1-2; D gene unclear. The CDR3 is 17 residues long. The germline V gene encodes CDR1 SNHLY and CDR2 FYNNEI. V was pared by 0 bases and J by 7 bases, with 21 bases between. This chain's CDR3 is CASSEALAALTRRGYTF. Written as DNA, the CDR3 is TGTGCCAGCAGTGAAGCTCTCGCGGCCCTCACTCGCCGTGGCTACACCTTC.

This chain uses TRBV9 with TRBJ2-5; maybe TRBD2 (6 bases). CDR3 length equals 13 residues. Per the germline V gene, CDR1 is SGDLS and CDR2 is YYNGEE. Trimming took off 4 bases at V and 4 bases at J, with 11 bases between the two ends. DNA of the CDR3: TGTGCCAGCAGCCCGGGGGTAGGAGAGACCCAGTACTTC. Amino acid sequence: CASSPGVGETQYF.

This chain links TRBV5-1 with TRBJ2-3; D is perhaps TRBD2 (6 bases). V was clipped by 4 bases and J by 0 bases, with 15 bases between them. Germline V CDR1 and CDR2: SGHRS, YFSETQ. The CDR3 consists of 16 residues. The CDR3 nucleotides read TGCGCCAGCAGCCCCGAATGGACTAAAAGCACAGATACGCAGTATTTT. Protein: CASSPEWTKSTDTQYF.

The chain links TRBV28 to TRBJ1-6; 7 bases are shared with TRBD1. The germline V gene has CDR1 MDHEN and CDR2 SYDVKM. The junction had 7 bases not matched to a gene; V was cut back by 5 bases and J by 9 bases. The CDR3 covers 14 residues. In DNA, the CDR3 is TGTGCCAGCAGTGGAGGGGACAGCTTTTCACCCCTCCACTTT. It yields the protein CASSGGDSFSPLHF. Full variable domain (missing parts from reference TRBV28 and TRBJ1-6): DVKVTQSSRYLVKRTGEKVFLECVQDMDHENMFWYRQDPGLGLRLIYFSYDVKMKEKGDIPEGYSVSREKKERFSLILESASTNQTSMYLCASSGGDSFSPLHFGNGTRLTVT.

The rearrangement uses TRBV21-1 and TRBJ1-5. TRBV21-1 is a pseudogene segment. There are 13 residues in the CDR3. The CDR3 protein is CASSTTGWQPQHF. The CDR3 DNA sequence: TGTGCCAGCAGCACAACCGGGTGGCAGCCCCAGCATTTT.

V and J are TRBV9 and TRBJ2-7; 9 nucleotides agree with TRBD2. This CDR3 region has 17 residues. Per germline, CDR1 SGDLS and CDR2 YYNGEE. V shed 0 bases and J 6 bases; nucleotides not matched to a gene: 13. This CDR3 reads CASSVDDLLAGAFEQYF. CDR3 coding DNA: TGTGCCAGCAGCGTAGATGACCTACTAGCGGGTGCCTTCGAGCAGTACTTC.

J is TRBJ2-1 and V is TRBV5-1, with no clear D. Germline assignment: CDR1 SGHRS and CDR2 YFSETQ. Trimming cost V 4 bases and J 2 bases, with 10 bases left between them. This CDR3 has 14 residues. The CDR3 loop reads CASSLDSAYNEQFF. CDR3 bases: TGCGCCAGCAGCCTAGACTCCGCCTACAATGAGCAGTTCTTC.

The V call is TRBV6-5, the J call TRBJ1-2; 9 positions agree with TRBD1. The CDR3 has 14 residues. The V and J ends lost 6 bases and 4 bases, in that order; junction bases with no gene match: 6. CDR1 MNHEY and CDR2 SVGAGI come from the germline V gene. As DNA, the CDR3 is TGTGCCAGCAGGGCCGGGACAGGGTCCTATGGCTACACCTTC. Translating it yields CASRAGTGSYGYTF.

DNA for the CDR3: TGTGCCAGCAGCCGAGACAGGGGTAACACCATATATTTT. This encodes CASSRDRGNTIYF. The genes are TRBV14 and TRBJ1-3; 8 bases map to TRBD1. The CDR3 contains 13 residues. The germline CDR1 and CDR2 sequences are SGHDN and FVKESK. V lost 4 bases, J lost 7 bases, and 3 bases stayed unmatched.